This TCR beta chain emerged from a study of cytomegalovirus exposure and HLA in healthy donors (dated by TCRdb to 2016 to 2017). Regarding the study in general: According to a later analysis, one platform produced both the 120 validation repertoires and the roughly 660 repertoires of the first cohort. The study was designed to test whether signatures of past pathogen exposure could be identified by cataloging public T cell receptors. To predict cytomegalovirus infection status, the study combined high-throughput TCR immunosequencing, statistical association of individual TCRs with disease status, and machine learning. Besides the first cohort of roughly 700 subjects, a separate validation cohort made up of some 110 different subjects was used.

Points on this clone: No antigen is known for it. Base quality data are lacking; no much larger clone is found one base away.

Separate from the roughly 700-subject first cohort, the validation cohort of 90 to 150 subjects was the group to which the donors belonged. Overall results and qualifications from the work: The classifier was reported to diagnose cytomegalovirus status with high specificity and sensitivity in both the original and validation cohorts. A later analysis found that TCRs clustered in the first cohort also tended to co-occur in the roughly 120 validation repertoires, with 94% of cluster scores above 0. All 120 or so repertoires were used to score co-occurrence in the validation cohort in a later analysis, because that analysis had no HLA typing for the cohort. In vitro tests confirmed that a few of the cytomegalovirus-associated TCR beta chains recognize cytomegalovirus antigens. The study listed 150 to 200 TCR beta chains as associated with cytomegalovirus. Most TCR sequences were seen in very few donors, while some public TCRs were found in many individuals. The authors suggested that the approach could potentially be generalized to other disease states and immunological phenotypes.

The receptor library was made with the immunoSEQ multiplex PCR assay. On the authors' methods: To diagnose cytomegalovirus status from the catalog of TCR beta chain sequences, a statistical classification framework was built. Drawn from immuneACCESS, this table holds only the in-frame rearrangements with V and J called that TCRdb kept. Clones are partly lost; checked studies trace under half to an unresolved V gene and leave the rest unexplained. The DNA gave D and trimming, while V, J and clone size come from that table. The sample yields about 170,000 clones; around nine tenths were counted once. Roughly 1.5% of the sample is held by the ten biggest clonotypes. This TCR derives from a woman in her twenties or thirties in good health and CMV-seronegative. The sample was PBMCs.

The bases are TGTGCCAGCAGTGAATATGGGCGGGGAGGGGAGACCCAGTACTTC. Translated, it reads CASSEYGRGGETQYF. The chain uses TRBV2 and TRBJ2-5, with 7 bases in between that match TRBD2. The germline V and J ends show losses of 2 bases and 5 bases respectively, and no gene match explains 8 bases of the junction. Counted from cysteine to phenylalanine, this CDR3 has 15 amino acids. The DNA shown is the 45-base CDR3, in frame from base 1. In the germline V gene, CDR1 corresponds to SNHLY and CDR2 to FYNNEI.